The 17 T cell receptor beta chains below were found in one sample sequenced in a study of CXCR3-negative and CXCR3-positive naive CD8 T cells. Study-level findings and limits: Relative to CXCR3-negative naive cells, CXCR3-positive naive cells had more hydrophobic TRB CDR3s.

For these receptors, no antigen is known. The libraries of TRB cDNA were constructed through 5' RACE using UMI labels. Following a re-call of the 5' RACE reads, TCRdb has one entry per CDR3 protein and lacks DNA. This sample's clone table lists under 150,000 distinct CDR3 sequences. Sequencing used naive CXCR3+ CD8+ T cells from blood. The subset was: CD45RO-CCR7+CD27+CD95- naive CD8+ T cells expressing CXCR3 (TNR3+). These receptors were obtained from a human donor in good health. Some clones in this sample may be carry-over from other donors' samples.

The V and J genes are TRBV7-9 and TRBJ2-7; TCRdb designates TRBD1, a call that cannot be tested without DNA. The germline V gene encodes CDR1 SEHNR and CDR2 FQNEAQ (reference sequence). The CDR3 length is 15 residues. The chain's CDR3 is CASSLVQGTMFEQYF.

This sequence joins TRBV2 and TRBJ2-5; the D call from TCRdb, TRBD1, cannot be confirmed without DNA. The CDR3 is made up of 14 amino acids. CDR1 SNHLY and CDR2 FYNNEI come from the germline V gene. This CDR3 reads CASSAGTGIETQYF.

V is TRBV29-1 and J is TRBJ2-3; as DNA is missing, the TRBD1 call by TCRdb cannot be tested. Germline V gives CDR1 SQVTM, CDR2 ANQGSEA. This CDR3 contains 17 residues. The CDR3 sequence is CSVEDLPAGVSTDTQYF.

CDR3 amino acids: CASSLPGASTDTQYF. The V and J genes are TRBV12-3 or TRBV12-4 and TRBJ2-3. This CDR3 has 15 residues.

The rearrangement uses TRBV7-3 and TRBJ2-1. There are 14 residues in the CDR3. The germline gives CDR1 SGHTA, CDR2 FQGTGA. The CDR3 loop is CASSLMGSYNEQFF.

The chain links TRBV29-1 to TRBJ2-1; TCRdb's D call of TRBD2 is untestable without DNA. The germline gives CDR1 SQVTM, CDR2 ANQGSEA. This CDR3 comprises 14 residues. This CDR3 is CSALAGGPYNEQFF.

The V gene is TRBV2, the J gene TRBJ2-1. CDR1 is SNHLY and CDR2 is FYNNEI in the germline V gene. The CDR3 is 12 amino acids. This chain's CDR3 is CASREEYNEQFF.

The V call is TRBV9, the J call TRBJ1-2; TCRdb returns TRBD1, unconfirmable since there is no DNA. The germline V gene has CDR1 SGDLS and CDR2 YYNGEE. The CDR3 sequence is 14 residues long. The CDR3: CASSGDRENYGYTF.

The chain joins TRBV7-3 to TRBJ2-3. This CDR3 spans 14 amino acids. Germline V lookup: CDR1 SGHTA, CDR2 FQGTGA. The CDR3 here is CASSFGWSTDTQYF.

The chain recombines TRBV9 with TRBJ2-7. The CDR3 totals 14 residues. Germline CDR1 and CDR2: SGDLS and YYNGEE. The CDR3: CASSVVPDGYEQYF.

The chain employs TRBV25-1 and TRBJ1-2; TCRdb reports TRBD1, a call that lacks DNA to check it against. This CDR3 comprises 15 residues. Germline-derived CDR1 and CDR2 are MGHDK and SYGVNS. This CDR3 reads CASSDLIGGGNGYTF.

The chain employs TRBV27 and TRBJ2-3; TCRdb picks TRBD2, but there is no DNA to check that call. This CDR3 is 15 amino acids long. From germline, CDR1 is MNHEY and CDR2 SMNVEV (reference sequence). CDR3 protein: CASSYLLRGTDTQYF.

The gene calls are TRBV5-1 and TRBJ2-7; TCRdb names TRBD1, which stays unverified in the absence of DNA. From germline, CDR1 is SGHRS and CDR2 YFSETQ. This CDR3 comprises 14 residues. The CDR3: CASSLRRGGYEQYF.

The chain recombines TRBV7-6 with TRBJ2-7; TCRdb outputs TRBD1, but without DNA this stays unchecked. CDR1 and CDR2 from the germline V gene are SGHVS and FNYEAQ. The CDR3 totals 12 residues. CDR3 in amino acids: CASSVGGYEQYF.

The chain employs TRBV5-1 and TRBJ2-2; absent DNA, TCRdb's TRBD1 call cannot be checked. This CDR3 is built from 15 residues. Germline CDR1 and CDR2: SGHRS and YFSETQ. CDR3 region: CASSGGQGYTGELFF.

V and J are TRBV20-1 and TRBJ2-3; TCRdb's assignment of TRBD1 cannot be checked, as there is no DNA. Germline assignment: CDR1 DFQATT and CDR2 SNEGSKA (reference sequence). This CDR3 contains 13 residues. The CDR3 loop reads CSARTGTATLPAF.

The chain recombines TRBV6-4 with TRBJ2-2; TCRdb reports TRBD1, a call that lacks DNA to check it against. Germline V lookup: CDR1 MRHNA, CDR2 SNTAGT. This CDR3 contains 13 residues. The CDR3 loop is CASSEGDTGELFF.